This TCR beta chain was found in a study of cytomegalovirus exposure and HLA in healthy donors. Overall study results and limits: There were a few CMV-associated chains whose specificity for CMV antigens was confirmed in vitro. The investigators catalogued 150 to 200 TCR beta chains as cytomegalovirus-associated.

As to this clone: As yet, its antigen is unknown.

The V gene's germline CDR1 is SGDLS and CDR2 YYNGEE. This CDR3 contains 23 residues. The V segment lost 3 bases and the J segment 2 bases; nucleotides outside the gene matches: 26. The PCR had 60 Vbeta and 13 Jbeta primers. The protocol was immunoSEQ multiplex PCR, while the TCRdb copy is restricted to in-frame clones and leaves out a portion. In the table there are around 130,000 clones, 75% of which are singletons. This clonotype was obtained from a woman between 40 and 50 years old in good health and CMV-seropositive. Sequences were obtained from PBMCs. The chain joins TRBV9 to TRBJ2-6; 7 bases match TRBD1. The CDR3 DNA is TGTGCCAGCAGCGCCCTTCTCTCGAGACGGGACAGACATGAGGAGGCTGGGGCCAACGTCCTGACTTTC. Translation gives CASSALLSRRDRHEEAGANVLTF.